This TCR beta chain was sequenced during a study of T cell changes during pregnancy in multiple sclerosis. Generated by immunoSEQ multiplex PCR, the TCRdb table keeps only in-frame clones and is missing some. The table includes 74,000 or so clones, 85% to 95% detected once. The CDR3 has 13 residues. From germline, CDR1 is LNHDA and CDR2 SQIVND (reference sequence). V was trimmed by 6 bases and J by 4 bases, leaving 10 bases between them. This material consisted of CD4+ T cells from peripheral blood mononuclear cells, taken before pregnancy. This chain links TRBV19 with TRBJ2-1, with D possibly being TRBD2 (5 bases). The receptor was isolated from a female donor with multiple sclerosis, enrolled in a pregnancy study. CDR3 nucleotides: TGTGCCAGTAGCTCCGGGATATACAATGAGCAGTTCTTC. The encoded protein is CASSSGIYNEQFF. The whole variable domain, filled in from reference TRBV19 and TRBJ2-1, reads DGGITQSPKYLFRKEGQNVTLSCEQNLNHDAMYWYRQDPGQGLRLIYYSQIVNDFQKGDIAEGYSVSREKKESFPLTVTSAQKNPTAFYLCASSSGIYNEQFFGPGTRLTVL.